This is a list of T cell receptor beta chains from one sample in a study of cytomegalovirus exposure and HLA in healthy donors. Only in-frame clones appear in the TCRdb table, and some are missing; sequencing was by immunoSEQ multiplex PCR. This sample has roughly 120,000 clones, with 65% to 75% found just once. The sample consisted of PBMCs. The receptors were gathered from a man aged 30-40 years in good health and CMV-seropositive. Each CDR3 is given with its conserved first and last residue. The order of the fields is D gene, V gene, J gene, clone size, CDR3 protein, CDR3 DNA. D genes are given only for firm matches. For some rows the clone size is stated as once, few or many, or as a class when expanded; others skip it.

NA	TRBV18	TRBJ2-1	NA	CASSPTEDNEQFF	TGTGCCAGCTCACCGACAGAAGACAATGAGCAGTTCTTC
TRBD1	TRBV5-4	TRBJ2-7	NA	CASSAGQGTGEQYF	TGTGCCAGCAGCGCGGGACAGGGGACGGGCGAGCAGTACTTC
TRBD2	TRBV5-4	TRBJ2-1	few	CASSLTGLASYNEQFF	TGTGCCAGCAGTTTGACGGGACTAGCCTCCTACAATGAGCAGTTCTTC
TRBD1	TRBV6-1	TRBJ1-6	NA	CASSELGQANSPLHF	TGTGCCAGCAGTGAACTCGGACAGGCAAATTCACCCCTCCACTTT
NA	TRBV30	TRBJ2-7	NA	CAWRGAAGEQYF	TGTGCCTGGAGGGGGGCAGCCGGCGAGCAGTACTTC
NA	TRBV2	TRBJ2-1	NA	CASRPLGAYNEQFF	TGTGCCAGCAGGCCCCTCGGGGCCTACAATGAGCAGTTCTTC
NA	TRBV9	TRBJ1-2	NA	CASSVEGAYYGYTF	TGTGCCAGCAGCGTAGAAGGGGCGTACTATGGCTACACCTTC
TRBD2	TRBV2	TRBJ2-1	NA	CASQFAGGTYNEQFF	TGTGCCAGCCAATTTGCGGGAGGAACGTACAATGAGCAGTTCTTC
TRBD1	TRBV5-5	TRBJ1-4	NA	CASSSLDRGEKLFF	TGTGCCAGCAGCTCTCTCGACAGGGGTGAAAAACTGTTTTTT
TRBD1	TRBV6-1	TRBJ2-7	NA	CASSPTGTGAYEQYF	TGTGCCAGCAGCCCGACCGGGACAGGGGCGTACGAGCAGTACTTC
TRBD1	TRBV30	TRBJ1-2	NA	CAWDLGRGLGYTF	TGTGCCTGGGACTTGGGCAGGGGGCTAGGCTACACCTTC
TRBD1	TRBV10-3	TRBJ1-1	few	CAITSDREDTEAFF	TGTGCCATCACTTCGGACAGGGAGGACACTGAAGCTTTCTTT
TRBD1	TRBV10-3	TRBJ2-3	NA	CAISEGTDGDTQYF	TGTGCCATCAGTGAGGGGACAGACGGAGATACGCAGTATTTT
NA	TRBV9	TRBJ2-6	NA	CASSAPVDRAGANVLTF	TGTGCCAGCAGCGCCCCAGTTGACAGAGCTGGGGCCAACGTCCTGACTTTC
TRBD1	TRBV6-5	TRBJ2-7	NA	CASRKRQGAYEQYF	TGTGCCAGCAGGAAGCGGCAGGGGGCCTACGAGCAGTACTTC
NA	TRBV2	TRBJ1-5	few	CASSGQFNQPQHF	TGTGCCAGCAGCGGACAGTTCAATCAGCCCCAGCATTTT